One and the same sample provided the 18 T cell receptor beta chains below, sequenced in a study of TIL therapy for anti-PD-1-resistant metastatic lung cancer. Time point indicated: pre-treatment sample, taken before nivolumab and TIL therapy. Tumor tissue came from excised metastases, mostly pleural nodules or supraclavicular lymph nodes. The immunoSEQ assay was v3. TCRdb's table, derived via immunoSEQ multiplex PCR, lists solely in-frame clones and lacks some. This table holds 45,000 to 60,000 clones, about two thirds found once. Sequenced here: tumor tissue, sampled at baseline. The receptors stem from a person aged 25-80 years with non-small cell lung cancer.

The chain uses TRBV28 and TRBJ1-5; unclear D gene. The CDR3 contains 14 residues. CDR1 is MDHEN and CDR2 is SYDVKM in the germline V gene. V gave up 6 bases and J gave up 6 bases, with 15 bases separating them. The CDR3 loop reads CASRPRVWGQPQHF. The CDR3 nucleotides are TGTGCCAGCAGGCCTCGGGTCTGGGGTCAGCCCCAGCATTTT. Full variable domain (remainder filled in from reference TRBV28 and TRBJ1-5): DVKVTQSSRYLVKRTGEKVFLECVQDMDHENMFWYRQDPGLGLRLIYFSYDVKMKEKGDIPEGYSVSREKKERFSLILESASTNQTSMYLCASRPRVWGQPQHFGDGTRLSIL.

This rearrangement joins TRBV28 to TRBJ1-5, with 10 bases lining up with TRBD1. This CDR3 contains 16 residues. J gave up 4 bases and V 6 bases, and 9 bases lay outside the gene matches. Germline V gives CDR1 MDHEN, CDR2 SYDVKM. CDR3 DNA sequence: TGTGCCAGCAGCTGGGGACAGGGGATAGGGAATCAGCCCCAGCATTTT. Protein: CASSWGQGIGNQPQHF.

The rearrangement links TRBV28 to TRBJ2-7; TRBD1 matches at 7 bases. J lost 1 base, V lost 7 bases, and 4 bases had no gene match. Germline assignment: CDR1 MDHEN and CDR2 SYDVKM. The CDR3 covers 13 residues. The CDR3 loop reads CASKLGQSYEQYF. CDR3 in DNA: TGTGCCAGCAAACTGGGACAGTCCTACGAGCAGTACTTC.

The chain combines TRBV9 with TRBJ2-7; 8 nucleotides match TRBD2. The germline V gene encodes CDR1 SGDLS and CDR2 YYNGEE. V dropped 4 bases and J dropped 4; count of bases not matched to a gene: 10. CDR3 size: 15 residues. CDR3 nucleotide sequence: TGTGCCAGCAGCCCCGGGAAGGCGGGGGGTTACGAGCAGTACTTC. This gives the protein CASSPGKAGGYEQYF.

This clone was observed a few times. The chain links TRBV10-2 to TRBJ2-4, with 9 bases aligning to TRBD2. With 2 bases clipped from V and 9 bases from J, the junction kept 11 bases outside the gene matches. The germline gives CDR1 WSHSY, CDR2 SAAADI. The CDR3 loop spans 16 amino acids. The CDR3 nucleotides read TGCGCCAGCAGTGAGGGACCAGCGGGGGGCGCCGGCATTCAGTACTTC. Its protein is CASSEGPAGGAGIQYF.

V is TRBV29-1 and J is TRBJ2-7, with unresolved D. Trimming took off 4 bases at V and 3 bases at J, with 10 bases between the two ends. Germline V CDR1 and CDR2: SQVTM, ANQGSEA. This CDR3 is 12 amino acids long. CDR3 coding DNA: TGCAGCGTTGTTGGGGTTAGCTACGAGCAGTACTTC. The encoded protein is CSVVGVSYEQYF.

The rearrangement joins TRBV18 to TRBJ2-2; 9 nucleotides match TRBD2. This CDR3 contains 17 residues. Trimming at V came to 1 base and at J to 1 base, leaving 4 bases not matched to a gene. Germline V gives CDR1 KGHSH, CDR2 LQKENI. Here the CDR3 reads CASSPRLAGQNTGELFF. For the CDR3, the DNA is TGTGCCAGCTCACCACGCCTAGCGGGGCAGAACACCGGGGAGCTGTTTTTT.

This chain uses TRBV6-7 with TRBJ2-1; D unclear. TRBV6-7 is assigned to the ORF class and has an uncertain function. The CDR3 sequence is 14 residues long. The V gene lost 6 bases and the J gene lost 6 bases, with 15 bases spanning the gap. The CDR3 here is CASSPPSEANEQFF. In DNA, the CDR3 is TGTGCCAGCAGCCCCCCCTCGGAAGCCAATGAGCAGTTCTTC.

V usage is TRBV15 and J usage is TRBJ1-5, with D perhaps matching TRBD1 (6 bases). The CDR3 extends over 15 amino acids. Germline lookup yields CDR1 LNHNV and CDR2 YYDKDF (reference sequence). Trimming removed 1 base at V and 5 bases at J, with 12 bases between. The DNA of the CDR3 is TGTGCCACCAGCAGAGGGGGGGCCCCGGATCAGCCCCAGCATTTT. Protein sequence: CATSRGGAPDQPQHF.

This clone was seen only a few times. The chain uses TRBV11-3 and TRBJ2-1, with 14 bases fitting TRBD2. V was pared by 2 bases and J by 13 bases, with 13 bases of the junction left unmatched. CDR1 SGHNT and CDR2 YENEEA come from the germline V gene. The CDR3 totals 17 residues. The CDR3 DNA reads TGTGCCAGCAGCTTAACCCAGGGGGGACTAGCGGGAGTCCCACAGTTCTTC. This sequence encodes CASSLTQGGLAGVPQFF.

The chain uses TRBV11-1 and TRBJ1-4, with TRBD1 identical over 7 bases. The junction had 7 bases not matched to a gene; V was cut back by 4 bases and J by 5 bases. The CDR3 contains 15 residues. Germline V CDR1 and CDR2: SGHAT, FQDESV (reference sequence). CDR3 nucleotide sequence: TGTGCCAGCAGCTACTCCGGGACAGCGAATGAAAAACTGTTTTTT. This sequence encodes CASSYSGTANEKLFF.

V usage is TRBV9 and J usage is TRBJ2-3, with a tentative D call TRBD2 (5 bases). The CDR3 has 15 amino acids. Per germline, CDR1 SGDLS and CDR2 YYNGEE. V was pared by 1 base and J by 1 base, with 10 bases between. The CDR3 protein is CASSVTGMGTDTQYF. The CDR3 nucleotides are TGTGCCAGCAGCGTAACCGGGATGGGCACAGATACGCAGTATTTT.

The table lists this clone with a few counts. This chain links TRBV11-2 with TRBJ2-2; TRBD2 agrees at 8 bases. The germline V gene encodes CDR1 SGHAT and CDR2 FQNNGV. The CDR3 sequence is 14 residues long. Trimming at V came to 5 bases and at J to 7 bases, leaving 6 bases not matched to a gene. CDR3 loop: CASSASGYFGELFF. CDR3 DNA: TGTGCCAGCAGCGCTAGCGGGTACTTCGGGGAGCTGTTTTTT.

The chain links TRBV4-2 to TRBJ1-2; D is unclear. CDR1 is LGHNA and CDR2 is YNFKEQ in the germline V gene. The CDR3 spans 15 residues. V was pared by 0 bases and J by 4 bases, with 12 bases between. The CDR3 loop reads CASSQDGQDTYGYTF. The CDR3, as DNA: TGTGCCAGCAGCCAAGATGGGCAGGATACCTATGGCTACACCTTC.

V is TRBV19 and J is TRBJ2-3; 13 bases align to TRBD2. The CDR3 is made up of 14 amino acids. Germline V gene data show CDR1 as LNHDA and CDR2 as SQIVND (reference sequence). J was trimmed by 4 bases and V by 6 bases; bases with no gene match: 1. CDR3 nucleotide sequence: TGTGCCAGTAGCGGACTAGCGGGAGCAGATACGCAGTATTTT. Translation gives CASSGLAGADTQYF.

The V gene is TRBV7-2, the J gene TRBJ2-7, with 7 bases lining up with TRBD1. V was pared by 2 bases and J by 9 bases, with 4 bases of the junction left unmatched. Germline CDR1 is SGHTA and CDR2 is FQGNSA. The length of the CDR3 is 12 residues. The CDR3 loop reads CASSLSWTGQYF. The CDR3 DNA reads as TGTGCCAGCAGCTTATCCTGGACAGGGCAGTACTTC.

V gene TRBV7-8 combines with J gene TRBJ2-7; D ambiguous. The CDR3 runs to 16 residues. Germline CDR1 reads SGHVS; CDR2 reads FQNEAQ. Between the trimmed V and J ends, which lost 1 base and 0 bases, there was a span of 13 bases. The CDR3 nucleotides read TGTGCCAGCAGCTTAGGGCAAATGAAAAGCTCCTACGAGCAGTACTTC. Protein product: CASSLGQMKSSYEQYF.

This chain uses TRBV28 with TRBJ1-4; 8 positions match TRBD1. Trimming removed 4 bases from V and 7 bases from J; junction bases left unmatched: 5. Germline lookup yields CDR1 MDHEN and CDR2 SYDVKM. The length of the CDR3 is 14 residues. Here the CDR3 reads CASSSGGLGEKLFF. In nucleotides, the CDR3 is TGTGCCAGCAGTTCAGGGGGCCTGGGTGAAAAACTGTTTTTT.